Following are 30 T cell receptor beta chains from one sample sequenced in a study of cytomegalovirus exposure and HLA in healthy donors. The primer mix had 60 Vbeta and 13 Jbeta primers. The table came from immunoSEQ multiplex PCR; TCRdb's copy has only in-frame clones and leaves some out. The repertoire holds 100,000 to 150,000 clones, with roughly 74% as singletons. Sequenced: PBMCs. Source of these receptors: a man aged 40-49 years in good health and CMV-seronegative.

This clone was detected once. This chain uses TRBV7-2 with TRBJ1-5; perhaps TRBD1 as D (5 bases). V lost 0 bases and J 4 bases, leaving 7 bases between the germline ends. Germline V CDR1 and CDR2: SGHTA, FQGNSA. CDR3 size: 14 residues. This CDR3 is CASSLAPGNQPQHF. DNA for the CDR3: TGTGCCAGCAGCTTAGCGCCAGGGAATCAGCCCCAGCATTTT.

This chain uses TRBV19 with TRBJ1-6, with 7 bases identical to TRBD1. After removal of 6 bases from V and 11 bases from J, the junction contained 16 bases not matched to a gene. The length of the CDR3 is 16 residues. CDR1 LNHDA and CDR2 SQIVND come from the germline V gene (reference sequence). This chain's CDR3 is CASRRTGTTSTTPLHF. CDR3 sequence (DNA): TGTGCCAGTAGAAGGACAGGTACAACATCAACGACACCCCTCCACTTT.

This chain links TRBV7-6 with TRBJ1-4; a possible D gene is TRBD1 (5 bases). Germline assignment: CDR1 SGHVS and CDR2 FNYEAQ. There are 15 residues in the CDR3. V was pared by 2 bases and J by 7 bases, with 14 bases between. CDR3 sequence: CASSLWGRLGEKLFF. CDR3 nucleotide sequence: TGTGCCAGCAGCTTATGGGGCAGGTTAGGTGAAAAACTGTTTTTT.

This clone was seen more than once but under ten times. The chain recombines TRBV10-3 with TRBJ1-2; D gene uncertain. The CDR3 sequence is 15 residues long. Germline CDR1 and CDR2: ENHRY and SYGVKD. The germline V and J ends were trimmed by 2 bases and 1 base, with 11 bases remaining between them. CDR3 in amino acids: CAISEIAEDNYGYTF. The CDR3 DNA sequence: TGTGCCATCAGTGAGATCGCAGAAGATAACTATGGCTACACCTTC.

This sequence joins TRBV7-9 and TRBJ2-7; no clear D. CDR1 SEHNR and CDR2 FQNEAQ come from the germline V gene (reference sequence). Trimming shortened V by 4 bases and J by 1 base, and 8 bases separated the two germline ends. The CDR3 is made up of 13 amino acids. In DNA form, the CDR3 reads TGTGCCAGCAGCTCAGACACTTCCTACGAGCAGTACTTC. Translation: CASSSDTSYEQYF.

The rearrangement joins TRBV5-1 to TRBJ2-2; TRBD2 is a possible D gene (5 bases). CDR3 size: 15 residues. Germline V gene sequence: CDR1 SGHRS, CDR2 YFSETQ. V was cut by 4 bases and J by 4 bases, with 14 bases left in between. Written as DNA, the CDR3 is TGCGCCAGCAGCGCGGACCGGGGTTCCACCGGGGAGCTGTTTTTT. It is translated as CASSADRGSTGELFF. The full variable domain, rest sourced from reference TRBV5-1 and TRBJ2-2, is KAGVTQTPRYLIKTRGQQVTLSCSPISGHRSVSWYQQTPGQGLQFLFEYFSETQRNKGNFPGRFSGRQFSNSRSEMNVSTLELGDSALYLCASSADRGSTGELFFGEGSRLTVL.

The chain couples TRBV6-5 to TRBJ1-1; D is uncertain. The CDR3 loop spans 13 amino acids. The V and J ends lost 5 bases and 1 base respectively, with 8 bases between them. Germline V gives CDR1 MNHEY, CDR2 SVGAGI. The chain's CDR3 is CASSDTANTEAFF. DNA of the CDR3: TGTGCCAGCAGTGACACAGCGAACACTGAAGCTTTCTTT.

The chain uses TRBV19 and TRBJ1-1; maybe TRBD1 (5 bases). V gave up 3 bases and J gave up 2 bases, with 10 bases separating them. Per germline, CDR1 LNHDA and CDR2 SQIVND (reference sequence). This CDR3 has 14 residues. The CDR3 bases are TGTGCCAGTAGTATTCTCGGGGGAAACACTGAAGCTTTCTTT. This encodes CASSILGGNTEAFF.

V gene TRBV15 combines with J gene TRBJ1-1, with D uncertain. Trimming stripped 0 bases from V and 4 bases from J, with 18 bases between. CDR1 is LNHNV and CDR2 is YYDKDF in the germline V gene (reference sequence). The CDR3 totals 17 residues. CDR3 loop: CATSRDQFLKYFTEAFF. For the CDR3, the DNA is TGTGCCACCAGCAGAGATCAATTTCTAAAGTATTTCACTGAAGCTTTCTTT.

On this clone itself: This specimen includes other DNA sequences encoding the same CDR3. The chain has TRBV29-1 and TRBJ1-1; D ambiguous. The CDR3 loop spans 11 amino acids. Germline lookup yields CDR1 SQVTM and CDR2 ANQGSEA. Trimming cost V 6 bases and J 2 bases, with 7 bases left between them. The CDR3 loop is CSVAVNTEAFF. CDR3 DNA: TGCAGCGTGGCCGTTAACACTGAAGCTTTCTTT.

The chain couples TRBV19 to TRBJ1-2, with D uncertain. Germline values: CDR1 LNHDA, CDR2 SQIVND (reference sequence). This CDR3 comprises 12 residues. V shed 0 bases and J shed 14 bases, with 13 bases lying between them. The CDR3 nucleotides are TGTGCCAGTAGTATAGATGGTTACCGAGCTACCTTC. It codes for CASSIDGYRATF.

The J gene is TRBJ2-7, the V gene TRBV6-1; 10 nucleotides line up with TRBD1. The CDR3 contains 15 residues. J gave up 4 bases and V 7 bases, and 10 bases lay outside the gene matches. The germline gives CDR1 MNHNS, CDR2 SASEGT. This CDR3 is CASTLATGGVYEQYF. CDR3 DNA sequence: TGTGCCAGCACCTTGGCGACAGGGGGCGTTTACGAGCAGTACTTC.

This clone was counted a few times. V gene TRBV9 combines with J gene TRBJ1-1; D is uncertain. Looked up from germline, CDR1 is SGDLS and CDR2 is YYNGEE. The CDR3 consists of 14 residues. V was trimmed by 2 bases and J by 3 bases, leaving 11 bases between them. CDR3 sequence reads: CASSVSPRYTEAFF. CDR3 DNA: TGTGCCAGCAGCGTGTCGCCTAGATACACTGAAGCTTTCTTT.

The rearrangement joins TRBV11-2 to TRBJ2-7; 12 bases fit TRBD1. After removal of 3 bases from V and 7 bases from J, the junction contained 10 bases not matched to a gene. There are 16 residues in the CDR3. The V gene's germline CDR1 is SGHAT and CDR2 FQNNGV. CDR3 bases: TGTGCCAGCAGCTTCCAAATCCGGGACAGGGGGCAAGAGCAGTACTTC. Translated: CASSFQIRDRGQEQYF.

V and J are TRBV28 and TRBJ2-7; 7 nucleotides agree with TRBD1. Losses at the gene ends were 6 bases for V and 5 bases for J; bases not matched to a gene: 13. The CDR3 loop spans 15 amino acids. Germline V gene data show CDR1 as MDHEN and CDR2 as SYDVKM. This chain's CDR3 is CASSRNRGMSNEQYF. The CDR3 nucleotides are TGTGCCAGCAGCCGAAACAGGGGAATGTCGAACGAGCAGTACTTC.

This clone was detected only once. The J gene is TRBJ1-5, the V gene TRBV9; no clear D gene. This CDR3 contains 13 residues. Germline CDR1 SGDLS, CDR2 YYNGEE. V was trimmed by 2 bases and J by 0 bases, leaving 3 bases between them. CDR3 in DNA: TGTGCCAGCAGCGTTTATAGCAATCAGCCCCAGCATTTT. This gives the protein CASSVYSNQPQHF. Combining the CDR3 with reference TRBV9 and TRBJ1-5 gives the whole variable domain DSGVTQTPKHLITATGQRVTLRCSPRSGDLSVYWYQQSLDQGLQFLIQYYNGEERAKGNILERFSAQQFPDLHSELNLSSLELGDSALYFCASSVYSNQPQHFGDGTRLSIL.

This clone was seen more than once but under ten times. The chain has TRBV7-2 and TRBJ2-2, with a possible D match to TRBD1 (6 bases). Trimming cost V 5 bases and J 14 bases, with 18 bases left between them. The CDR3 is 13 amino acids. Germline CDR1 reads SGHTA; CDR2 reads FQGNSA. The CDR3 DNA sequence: TGTGCCAGCAGCCCAGGGGATATCAGGAGACTGTTTTTT. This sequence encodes CASSPGDIRRLFF.

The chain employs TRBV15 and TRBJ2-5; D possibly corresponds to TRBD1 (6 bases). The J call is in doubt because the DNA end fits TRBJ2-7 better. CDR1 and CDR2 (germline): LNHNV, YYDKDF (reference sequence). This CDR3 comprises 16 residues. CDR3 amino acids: CATSRAPGAQPAEQYF. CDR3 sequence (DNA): TGTGCCACCAGCAGAGCCCCAGGGGCCCAACCTGCCGAGCAGTACTTC.

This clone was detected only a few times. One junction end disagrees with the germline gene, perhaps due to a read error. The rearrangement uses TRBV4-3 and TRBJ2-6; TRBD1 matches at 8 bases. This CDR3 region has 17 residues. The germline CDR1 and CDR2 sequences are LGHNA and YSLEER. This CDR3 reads CASSNGQGTSGANGLTF. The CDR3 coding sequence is TGCGCCAGCAGCAACGGACAGGGAACTTCTGGGGCCAACGGCCTGACTTTC.

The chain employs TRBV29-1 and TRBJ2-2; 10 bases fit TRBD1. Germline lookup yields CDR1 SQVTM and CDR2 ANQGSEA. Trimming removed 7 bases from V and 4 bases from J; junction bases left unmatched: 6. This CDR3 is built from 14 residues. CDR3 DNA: TGCAGCGGAAGACAGGGGGCGGGCACCGGGGAGCTGTTTTTT. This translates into CSGRQGAGTGELFF.

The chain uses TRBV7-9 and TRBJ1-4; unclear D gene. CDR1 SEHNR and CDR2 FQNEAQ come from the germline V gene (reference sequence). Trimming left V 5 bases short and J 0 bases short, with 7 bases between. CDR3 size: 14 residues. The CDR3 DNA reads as TGTGCCAGCAGCCCAGATGCAACTAATGAAAAACTGTTTTTT. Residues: CASSPDATNEKLFF.

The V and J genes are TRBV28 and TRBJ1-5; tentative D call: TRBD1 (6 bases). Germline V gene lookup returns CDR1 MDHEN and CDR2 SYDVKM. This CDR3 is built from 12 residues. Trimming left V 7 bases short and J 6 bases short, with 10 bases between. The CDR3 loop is CASIGQTQPQHF. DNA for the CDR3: TGTGCCAGCATCGGACAGACTCAGCCCCAGCATTTT.

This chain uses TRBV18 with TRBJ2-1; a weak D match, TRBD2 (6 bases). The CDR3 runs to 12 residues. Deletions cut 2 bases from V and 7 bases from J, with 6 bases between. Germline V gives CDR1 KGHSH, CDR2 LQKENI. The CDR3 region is CASSPGGNEQFF. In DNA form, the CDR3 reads TGTGCCAGCTCACCAGGGGGGAATGAGCAGTTCTTC.

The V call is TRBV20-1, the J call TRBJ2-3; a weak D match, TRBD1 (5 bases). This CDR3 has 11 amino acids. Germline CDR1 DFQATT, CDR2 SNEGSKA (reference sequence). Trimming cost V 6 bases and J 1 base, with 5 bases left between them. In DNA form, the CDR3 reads TGCAGTGCCAGGGGCACAGATACGCAGTATTTT. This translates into CSARGTDTQYF.

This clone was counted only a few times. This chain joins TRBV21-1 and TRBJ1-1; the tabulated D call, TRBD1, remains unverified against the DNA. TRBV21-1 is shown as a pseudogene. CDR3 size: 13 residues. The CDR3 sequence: CASFTGWGTEAFF. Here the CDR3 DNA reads TGTGCCAGCTTTACAGGATGGGGCACTGAAGCTTTCTTT.

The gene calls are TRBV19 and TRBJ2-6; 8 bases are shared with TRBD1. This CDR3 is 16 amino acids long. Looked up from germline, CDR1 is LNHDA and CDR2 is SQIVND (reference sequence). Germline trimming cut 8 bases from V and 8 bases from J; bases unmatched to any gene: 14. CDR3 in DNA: TGTGCCAGTTCATCTCAGTGGGCAGGGGGCTCCAACGTCCTGACTTTC. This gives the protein CASSSQWAGGSNVLTF. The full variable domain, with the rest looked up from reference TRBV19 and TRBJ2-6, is DGGITQSPKYLFRKEGQNVTLSCEQNLNHDAMYWYRQDPGQGLRLIYYSQIVNDFQKGDIAEGYSVSREKKESFPLTVTSAQKNPTAFYLCASSSQWAGGSNVLTFGAGSRLTVL.

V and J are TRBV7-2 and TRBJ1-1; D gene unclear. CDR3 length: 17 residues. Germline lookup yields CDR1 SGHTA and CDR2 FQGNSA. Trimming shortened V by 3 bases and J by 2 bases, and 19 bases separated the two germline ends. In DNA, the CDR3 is TGTGCCAGCAGCTTTTTCTTGATGAGTTCGAGAAACACTGAAGCTTTCTTT. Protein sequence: CASSFFLMSSRNTEAFF.

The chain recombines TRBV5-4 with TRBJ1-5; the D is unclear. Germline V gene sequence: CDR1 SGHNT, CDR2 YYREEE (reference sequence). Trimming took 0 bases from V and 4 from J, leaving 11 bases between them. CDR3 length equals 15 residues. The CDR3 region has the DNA TGTGCCAGCAGCTTGGTACCGGGTCAAAATCAGCCCCAGCATTTT. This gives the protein CASSLVPGQNQPQHF.

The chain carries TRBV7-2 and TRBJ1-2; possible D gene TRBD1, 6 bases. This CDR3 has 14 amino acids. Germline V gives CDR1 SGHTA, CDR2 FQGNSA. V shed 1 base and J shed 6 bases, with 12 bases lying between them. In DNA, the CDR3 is TGTGCCAGCAGCTTAGTAGGGACACCCGATGGCTACACCTTC. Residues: CASSLVGTPDGYTF.

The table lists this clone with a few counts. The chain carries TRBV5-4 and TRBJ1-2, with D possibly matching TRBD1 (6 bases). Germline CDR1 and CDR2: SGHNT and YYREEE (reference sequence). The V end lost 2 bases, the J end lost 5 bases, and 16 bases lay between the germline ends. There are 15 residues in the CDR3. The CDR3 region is CASSLGGERWYGYTF. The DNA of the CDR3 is TGTGCCAGCAGCTTAGGGGGGGAAAGGTGGTATGGCTACACCTTC.